Included here is one TCR beta chain sequence, with context. Participants were aged 18 to 89 years, lived in about 26 US areas, and enrolled virtually. The data are from a study of blood T cell repertoires in COVID-19. Study as a whole: COVID-19 samples, acute and convalescent, were from the United States, Italy and Spain. T cells, B-cell-depleted T cells, or PBMCs provided the cDNA or gDNA that served as material.

Per the study methods: For nucleated cells, counts were estimated from reference gene primer amplification. Libraries were prepared by immunoSEQ multiplex PCR; TCRdb keeps only in-frame clonotypes and omits some of them. The DNA gave D and trimming, while V, J and clone size come from that table. This table has more than 300,000 clones, around 92% appearing once. This clonotype was obtained from a woman under 40 who had recovered from COVID-19. Sequenced: PBMCs or T cells enriched from blood (not recorded which).

Written as DNA, the CDR3 is TGTGCCAGCAGTTTAGGGGGCGCCGAAGCTAACTATGGCTACACCTTC. This codes for CASSLGGAEANYGYTF. The chain has TRBV28 and TRBJ1-2, with D possibly being TRBD1 (6 bases). CDR3 length: 16 residues. Between the trimmed V and J ends, which lost 2 bases and 0 bases, there was a span of 13 bases. Per the germline V gene, CDR1 is MDHEN and CDR2 is SYDVKM.